The clone carrying this TCR beta chain was detected only a few times. As yet, its antigen is unknown. Trimming cost V 1 base and J 2 bases, with 12 bases left between them. This CDR3 is built from 17 residues. CDR1 is SGHTA and CDR2 is FQGNSA in the germline V gene. The data were taken from a study of T cell repertoires in cytomegalovirus infection. Looking at the study overall: As its CMV epitopes, the study selected recently identified HLA-C-restricted and well-studied HLA-B-restricted targets. Public TCR beta signature analysis indicated the presence of both CMV infection and matching HLA type.

Study-level points and caveats: What dominated the ex vivo response were HLA-C-restricted CMV-specific TCR beta clonotypes. The cumulative frequency of public TCR beta families identified carriers of CMV plus the relevant HLA.

Via MiXCR, TCRdb re-called the reads, giving one row per CDR3 protein. The table includes just over 450,000 distinct CDR3 sequences, about 39% detected once. Source: cultured PBMCs, taken from culture after CMV antigen stimulation. This clonotype was sampled from a human donor in good health (CMV status not recorded). Some clones in this sample may be carry-over from other donors' samples. The rearrangement uses TRBV7-2 and TRBJ1-6; D is unresolved. The CDR3 sequence: CASSLGQLGPYNSPLHF. CDR3 DNA sequence: TGTGCCAGCAGCTTAGGGCAGTTGGGCCCCTATAATTCACCCCTCCACTTT.